The clone carrying this TCR beta chain is classed as medium-sized (0.01 to 0.1%). Other DNA sequences from this sample encode an identical CDR3 as well. The sample comes from a study of shared clonotypes between healthy human individuals. It was tens of millions of PBMCs that unsorted samples used for genomic DNA. From germline, CDR1 is GTSNPN and CDR2 SVGIG (reference sequence). Trimming removed 2 bases at V and 9 bases at J, with 14 bases between. The length of the CDR3 is 13 residues. At the deep level, the assay was run. Genomic DNA from each subset was divided evenly over several immunoSEQ plates. Scientists sequenced DNA from unsorted PBMC on ten immunoSEQ deep assay plates. Data came from immunoSEQ multiplex PCR; TCRdb stores just in-frame clones and leaves some out. The sample contains fewer than 600,000 clones, 70% to 80% of which appear only once.

The clonotype comes from a woman aged 35 to 49 in good health. Some clones in this sample may be carry-over from other donors' samples. J is TRBJ2-1 and V is TRBV30; possibly TRBD2 for D (6 bases). The sequenced material came from PBMCs. The CDR3 protein is CAWSTWSGLEQFF. The CDR3 DNA reads TGTGCCTGGAGTACTTGGAGCGGGCTTGAGCAGTTCTTC.